Below, 7 T cell receptor beta chains from the same sample are listed, as sequenced in a study of cytomegalovirus exposure and HLA in healthy donors. Primers: 60 Vbeta forward and 13 Jbeta reverse. TCRdb keeps only in-frame clones here, not all; method: immunoSEQ multiplex PCR. Of more than 75,000 clones in the sample, roughly 72% were seen once. The sequenced material came from PBMCs. The receptors stem from a woman between 50 and 59 years old in good health and CMV-seropositive.

For this clone: This sample also contains other DNA sequences that code for the same CDR3. The J gene is TRBJ1-2, the V gene TRBV4-1; 7 positions agree with TRBD1. J was trimmed by 4 bases and V by 0 bases; bases with no gene match: 5. CDR1 and CDR2 from the germline V gene are MGHRA and YSYEKL. The CDR3 is made up of 15 amino acids. As DNA, the CDR3 is TGCGCCAGCAGCCAAGATAGAGGGACAGTCTATGGCTACACCTTC. Translating it yields CASSQDRGTVYGYTF.

This clone was picked up one time. The chain uses TRBV29-1 and TRBJ2-7, with TRBD1 matching 7 bases. V shed 7 bases, J shed 5 bases, and the junction held 11 bases outside the gene matches. The CDR3 totals 13 residues. Germline CDR1 and CDR2: SQVTM and ANQGSEA. The CDR3 DNA reads TGCAGCGCGATACGGACAGGCTTTAACGAGCAGTACTTC. Its protein product is CSAIRTGFNEQYF.

This clone appeared once. The chain employs TRBV5-6 and TRBJ1-5, with D hard to call. The CDR3 loop spans 14 amino acids. Germline V gene data show CDR1 as SGHDT and CDR2 as YYEEEE. Trimming removed 0 bases at V and 7 bases at J, with 11 bases between. The CDR3 is CASSLGRTGQPQHF. The CDR3 coding sequence is TGTGCCAGCAGCTTGGGCCGAACCGGGCAGCCCCAGCATTTT. The whole variable domain, filled in from reference TRBV5-6 and TRBJ1-5, reads DAGVTQSPTHLIKTRGQQVTLRCSPKSGHDTVSWYQQALGQGPQFIFQYYEEEERQRGNFPDRFSGHQFPNYSSELNVNALLLGDSALYLCASSLGRTGQPQHFGDGTRLSIL.

The CDR3 region has the DNA TGTGCCAGCAGTTACACGGTAGCTAGTGGCTACACCTTC. This codes for CASSYTVASGYTF. The J gene is TRBJ1-2, the V gene TRBV6-5; D remains ambiguous. Trimming took 2 bases from V and 7 from J, leaving 11 bases between them. The CDR3 spans 13 residues. In germline, CDR1 is MNHEY, CDR2 SVGAGI.

The chain has TRBV5-5 and TRBJ2-7; TRBD2 is a possible D gene (7 bases). Germline V gene data show CDR1 as SGHKS and CDR2 as YYEKEE (reference sequence). The CDR3 spans 14 residues. V was clipped by 4 bases and J by 0 bases, with 11 bases between them. CDR3 nucleotides: TGTGCCAGCAGCCCGAGGGGGGGCTCCTACGAGCAGTACTTC. This translates into CASSPRGGSYEQYF.

This clone was detected once. The rearrangement joins TRBV5-6 to TRBJ2-1, with TRBD2 matching over 11 bases. The V gene's germline CDR1 is SGHDT and CDR2 YYEEEE. V was pared by 1 base and J by 5 bases, with 2 bases of the junction left unmatched. The CDR3 contains 15 residues. The CDR3 here is CASSLTSGSHNEQFF. Written as DNA, the CDR3 is TGTGCCAGCAGCTTGACTAGCGGGAGCCACAATGAGCAGTTCTTC.

The chain carries TRBV7-9 and TRBJ2-5, with TRBD1 matching 8 bases. Germline V CDR1 and CDR2: SEHNR, FQNEAQ (reference sequence). The trim removed 5 bases at V and 7 bases at J, leaving 6 bases unmatched. The CDR3 is made up of 13 amino acids. CDR3 loop: CASSLGQGGTQYF. In DNA form, the CDR3 reads TGTGCCAGCAGCCTAGGACAGGGAGGGACCCAGTACTTC.